The 26 T cell receptor beta chains below come from one sample, sequenced in a study of shared clonotypes between healthy human individuals. Positive CCR7 selection of CD45RO-negative cells yielded the naive CD8 cells, and terminally differentiated effector memory CD45RA+ cells were excluded. Some clones are missing from TCRdb's copy, which holds only in-frame ones; the method was immunoSEQ multiplex PCR. The data show roughly 2,000,000 clones, approximately 92% seen once. Sequenced: naive CD8+ T cells from PBMCs. The receptors here all came from a young man in good health. Some clones in this sample may be carry-over from other donors' samples.

The chain has TRBV9 and TRBJ2-1; 9 bases map to TRBD1. There are 18 residues in the CDR3. The junction had 12 bases not matched to a gene; V was cut back by 2 bases and J by 3 bases. Germline CDR1 and CDR2: SGDLS and YYNGEE. In DNA form, the CDR3 reads TGTGCCAGCAGCGTTAGGGACAGGGTAGCGGACTTCTACAATGAGCAGTTCTTC. Translating it yields CASSVRDRVADFYNEQFF.

The rearrangement uses TRBV7-6 and TRBJ2-1; D remains ambiguous. V lost 1 base and J 4 bases, leaving 5 bases between the germline ends. CDR1 is SGHVS and CDR2 is FNYEAQ in the germline V gene. This CDR3 is 13 amino acids long. Here the CDR3 DNA reads TGTGCCAGCAGCTTAGACAGTTACAATGAGCAGTTCTTC. This encodes CASSLDSYNEQFF. The variable domain in full, with the rest retrieved from reference TRBV7-6 and TRBJ2-1, is GAGVSQSPRYKVTKRGQDVALRCDPISGHVSLYWYRQALGQGPEFLTYFNYEAQQDKSGLPNDRFSAERPEGSISTLTIQRTEQRDSAMYRCASSLDSYNEQFFGPGTRLTVL.

The chain combines TRBV19 with TRBJ2-7; D is undetermined. The CDR3 is 13 amino acids. V gave up 6 bases and J gave up 0 bases, with 9 bases separating them. The germline CDR1 and CDR2 sequences are LNHDA and SQIVND (reference sequence). CDR3 DNA: TGTGCCAGTAGCCCGGACGACTCCTACGAGCAGTACTTC. Its translation is CASSPDDSYEQYF.

V gene TRBV4-2 combines with J gene TRBJ2-7; 8 nucleotides line up with TRBD2. CDR1 and CDR2 from the germline V gene are LGHNA and YNFKEQ. V shed 3 bases, J shed 2 bases, and the junction held 3 bases outside the gene matches. The CDR3 covers 14 residues. CDR3 amino acids: CASSQTSATYEQYF. The CDR3, as DNA: TGTGCCAGCAGCCAGACTAGCGCTACCTACGAGCAGTACTTC.

The gene calls are TRBV9 and TRBJ2-1; TRBD2 agrees at 13 bases. V was clipped by 5 bases and J by 7 bases; unmatched bases: 12. This CDR3 is built from 17 residues. Germline V gene data show CDR1 as SGDLS and CDR2 as YYNGEE. CDR3 protein: CASSAKRTSGSVNEQFF. For the CDR3, the DNA is TGTGCCAGCAGTGCCAAGAGGACTAGCGGGAGTGTTAATGAGCAGTTCTTC. The variable domain in full, completed from reference TRBV9 and TRBJ2-1, reads DSGVTQTPKHLITATGQRVTLRCSPRSGDLSVYWYQQSLDQGLQFLIQYYNGEERAKGNILERFSAQQFPDLHSELNLSSLELGDSALYFCASSAKRTSGSVNEQFFGPGTRLTVL.

The chain combines TRBV6-6 with TRBJ2-7; D uncertain. CDR1 and CDR2 (germline): MNHNY, SVGAGI (reference sequence). The CDR3 is 12 amino acids. The V gene lost 5 bases and the J gene lost 6 bases, with 11 bases spanning the gap. This CDR3 is CASSPHRVEQYF. DNA for the CDR3: TGTGCCAGCAGTCCCCACCGGGTCGAGCAGTACTTC.

The CDR3 DNA sequence: TGTGCCAGCAGTGACAGGGCTCCAGAGACCCAGTACTTC. This translates into CASSDRAPETQYF. The rearrangement uses TRBV28 and TRBJ2-5, with TRBD1 matching over 7 bases. J gave up 4 bases and V 5 bases, and 4 bases lay outside the gene matches. The germline V gene has CDR1 MDHEN and CDR2 SYDVKM. The CDR3 has 13 amino acids. The full variable domain, in which reference TRBV28 and TRBJ2-5 provide the parts outside the CDR3, is DVKVTQSSRYLVKRTGEKVFLECVQDMDHENMFWYRQDPGLGLRLIYFSYDVKMKEKGDIPEGYSVSREKKERFSLILESASTNQTSMYLCASSDRAPETQYFGPGTRLLVL.

V and J are TRBV9 and TRBJ2-1; a weak D match, TRBD2 (6 bases). The CDR3 has 16 residues. Germline-derived CDR1 and CDR2 are SGDLS and YYNGEE. Trimming removed 0 bases from V and 0 bases from J, with 10 bases in between. CDR3 protein: CASSVGRGFSYNEQFF. As DNA, the CDR3 is TGTGCCAGCAGCGTAGGGAGGGGCTTCTCCTACAATGAGCAGTTCTTC.

This clone was detected a few times. The chain carries TRBV27 and TRBJ2-7; D remains ambiguous. Trimming removed 5 bases at V and 0 bases at J, with 5 bases between. The CDR3 has 12 residues. Germline CDR1 is MNHEY and CDR2 is SMNVEV (reference sequence). The CDR3 spells CASSKSSYEQYF. The CDR3 DNA is TGTGCCAGCAGTAAAAGCTCCTACGAGCAGTACTTC.

The chain carries TRBV28 and TRBJ2-1; possibly TRBD2 for D (6 bases). Trimming left V 3 bases short and J 9 bases short, with 15 bases between. This CDR3 is built from 14 residues. Per the germline V gene, CDR1 is MDHEN and CDR2 is SYDVKM. The CDR3 coding sequence is TGTGCCAGCAGTTTTACGGGAGAAATGGGTGAGCAGTTCTTC. This gives the protein CASSFTGEMGEQFF.

The sample holds one count of this clone. The sample has other DNA sequences that encode this CDR3 too. V is TRBV29-1 and J is TRBJ2-2; no reliable D call. Germline loops: CDR1 SQVTM, CDR2 ANQGSEA. Trimming removed 3 bases at V and 0 bases at J, with 5 bases between. CDR3 length: 13 amino acids. CDR3 region: CSVERPNTGELFF. The CDR3 coding sequence is TGCAGCGTTGAGAGGCCGAACACCGGGGAGCTGTTTTTT.

The chain carries TRBV2 and TRBJ1-3; D unresolved. From germline, CDR1 is SNHLY and CDR2 FYNNEI. This CDR3 is built from 17 residues. V was shortened by 5 bases and J by 0 bases, with 17 bases between the two germline ends. CDR3: CASSPSPIPYSGNTIYF. DNA of the CDR3: TGTGCCAGCAGTCCAAGTCCGATCCCGTACTCTGGAAACACCATATATTTT.

The chain recombines TRBV2 with TRBJ2-4, with 13 positions matching TRBD2. Trimming removed 0 bases from V and 1 base from J; junction bases left unmatched: 6. In germline, CDR1 is SNHLY, CDR2 FYNNEI. The CDR3 runs 19 residues. The CDR3, as DNA: TGTGCCAGCAGTGAAGCGTTAACTAGCGGGAGGGTGGCCAAAAACATTCAGTACTTC. Translation: CASSEALTSGRVAKNIQYF.

This clone has just one count. This rearrangement joins TRBV4-3 to TRBJ2-1, with TRBD2 matching over 8 bases. The germline gives CDR1 LGHNA, CDR2 YSLEER. V shed 4 bases, J shed 6 bases, and the junction held 8 bases outside the gene matches. There are 15 residues in the CDR3. CDR3 DNA: TGCGCCAGCAGCCCGGGACTAGGGGGAAGCAATGAGCAGTTCTTC. It specifies CASSPGLGGSNEQFF.

This clone was counted only a few times. The CDR3 nucleotides read TGCGCCAGCAGCCCCCTGACAGGTCAGAACACTGAAGCTTTCTTT. Amino acid sequence: CASSPLTGQNTEAFF. The chain couples TRBV4-1 to TRBJ1-1; TRBD1 might be the D (6 bases). CDR1 and CDR2 (germline): MGHRA, YSYEKL. The CDR3 consists of 15 residues. The ends were cut back, 4 bases at V and 1 base at J, with 13 bases in the middle.

CDR3 amino acids: CASSLAAPGPFSEKLFF. For the CDR3, the DNA is TGTGCCAGCAGCTTAGCGGCCCCTGGGCCTTTCTCCGAAAAACTGTTTTTT. V is TRBV7-8 and J is TRBJ1-4; D uncertain. The CDR3 extends over 17 amino acids. Germline CDR1 SGHVS, CDR2 FQNEAQ. Trimming took 0 bases from V and 8 from J, leaving 19 bases between them.

The gene calls are TRBV27 and TRBJ1-1; the D is unclear. The V gene's germline CDR1 is MNHEY and CDR2 SMNVEV (reference sequence). V was cut by 6 bases and J by 0 bases, with 8 bases left in between. This CDR3 region has 13 residues. The CDR3 here is CASRYIMNTEAFF. The CDR3 DNA sequence: TGTGCCAGCAGGTACATTATGAACACTGAAGCTTTCTTT.

This sequence joins TRBV11-2 and TRBJ2-1; 12 bases match TRBD2. The CDR3 spans 15 residues. J gave up 8 bases and V 0 bases, and 2 bases lay outside the gene matches. CDR1 SGHAT and CDR2 FQNNGV come from the germline V gene. Written as DNA, the CDR3 is TGTGCCAGCAGCTTAGACCTAGCGGGAGGGGATGAGCAGTTCTTC. This sequence encodes CASSLDLAGGDEQFF. The whole variable domain, filled in from reference TRBV11-2 and TRBJ2-1, reads EAGVAQSPRYKIIEKRQSVAFWCNPISGHATLYWYQQILGQGPKLLIQFQNNGVVDDSQLPKDRFSAERLKGVDSTLKIQPAKLEDSAVYLCASSLDLAGGDEQFFGPGTRLTVL.

Only one count was recorded for this clone. The chain is built from TRBV5-4 and TRBJ2-7; tentative D call: TRBD1 (5 bases). Per the germline V gene, CDR1 is SGHNT and CDR2 is YYREEE (reference sequence). This CDR3 has 13 amino acids. V dropped 4 bases and J dropped 5 bases, with 13 bases sitting between them. The CDR3 loop is CASSLVGVHEQYF. The CDR3 DNA reads as TGTGCCAGCAGCCTGGTAGGGGTACACGAGCAGTACTTC. Filled out from reference TRBV5-4 and TRBJ2-7, the complete variable domain reads ETGVTQSPTHLIKTRGQQVTLRCSSQSGHNTVSWYQQALGQGPQFIFQYYREEENGRGNFPPRFSGLQFPNYSSELNVNALELDDSALYLCASSLVGVHEQYFGPGTRLTVT.

Turning to this clone: Other DNA sequences of this sample code for an identical CDR3. The CDR3 is CASSLEGSTDTQYF. The CDR3 DNA reads as TGTGCCAGCAGCTTGGAGGGGAGCACAGATACGCAGTATTTT. The rearrangement joins TRBV5-6 to TRBJ2-3; possibly TRBD1 for D (5 bases). CDR3 size: 14 residues. The V gene's germline CDR1 is SGHDT and CDR2 YYEEEE. V gave up 0 bases and J gave up 0 bases, with 5 bases separating them.

The CDR3 DNA follows: TGCGCCAGCAGCCAAGAGAGCGGCATCCTAGCGGGAGGGTACGAGCAGTACTTC. This encodes CASSQESGILAGGYEQYF. The chain joins TRBV4-1 to TRBJ2-7; 12 nucleotides line up with TRBD2. V trimming: 0 bases; J trimming: 4 bases; junction bases outside the gene matches: 10. The CDR3 covers 18 residues. CDR1 is MGHRA and CDR2 is YSYEKL in the germline V gene.

The V gene is TRBV11-2, the J gene TRBJ2-3; the match to TRBD2 covers 9 bases. Germline loops: CDR1 SGHAT, CDR2 FQNNGV. V was pared by 4 bases and J by 3 bases, with 8 bases of the junction left unmatched. The CDR3 covers 16 residues. The CDR3 bases are TGTGCCAGCAGCTCGGGACTAGCCCTGGTTACAGATACGCAGTATTTT. Translation gives CASSSGLALVTDTQYF.

This chain connects TRBV2 to TRBJ2-7; weak D call: TRBD2 (6 bases). The germline V gene has CDR1 SNHLY and CDR2 FYNNEI. Trimming stripped 2 bases from V and 0 bases from J, with 14 bases between. The CDR3 has 16 residues. CDR3 sequence (DNA): TGTGCCAGCAGTGAAAGCAATGGGGGGTCCTCCTACGAGCAGTACTTC. Amino acid sequence: CASSESNGGSSYEQYF.

J is TRBJ2-2 and V is TRBV14; the match to TRBD1 covers 7 bases. CDR1 and CDR2 from the germline V gene are SGHDN and FVKESK. CDR3 length equals 15 residues. The V segment lost 4 bases and the J segment 3 bases; nucleotides outside the gene matches: 5. CDR3 in DNA: TGTGCCAGCAGCCTGAAACAGGGGTACACCGGGGAGCTGTTTTTT. Protein sequence: CASSLKQGYTGELFF.

The rearrangement links TRBV6-5 to TRBJ2-1; 7 bases fit TRBD2. Germline values: CDR1 MNHEY, CDR2 SVGAGI. The J segment lost 7 bases and the V segment lost 2 bases, leaving 8 bases of the junction unmatched. The CDR3 contains 15 residues. The CDR3 is CASSYGWRERNEQFF. In DNA, the CDR3 is TGTGCCAGCAGTTACGGGTGGCGGGAGAGGAATGAGCAGTTCTTC.

This clone was seen once. This chain connects TRBV27 to TRBJ2-2; TRBD1 matches 10 bases. The length of the CDR3 is 16 residues. CDR1 MNHEY and CDR2 SMNVEV come from the germline V gene (reference sequence). Trimming at V came to 6 bases and at J to 6 bases, leaving 10 bases not matched to a gene. CDR3 coding DNA: TGTGCCAGCAGCCTACCCGGGACAGGGGAGGCCGGGGAGCTGTTTTTT. This encodes CASSLPGTGEAGELFF.